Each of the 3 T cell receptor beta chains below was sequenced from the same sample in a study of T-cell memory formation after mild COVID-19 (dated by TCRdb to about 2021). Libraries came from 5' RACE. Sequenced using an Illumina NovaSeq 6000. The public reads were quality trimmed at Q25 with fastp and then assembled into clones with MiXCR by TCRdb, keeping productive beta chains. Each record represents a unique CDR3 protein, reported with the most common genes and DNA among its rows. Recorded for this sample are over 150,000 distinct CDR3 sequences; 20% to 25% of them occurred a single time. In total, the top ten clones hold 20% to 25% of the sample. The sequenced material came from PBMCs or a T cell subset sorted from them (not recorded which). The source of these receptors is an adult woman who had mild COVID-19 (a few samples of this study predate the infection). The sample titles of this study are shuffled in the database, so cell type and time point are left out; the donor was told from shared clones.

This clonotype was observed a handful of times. The CDR3 loop is CASSQSKPGLAGYEQYF. The DNA of the CDR3 is TGTGCCAGCAGCCAATCTAAACCGGGACTAGCGGGCTACGAGCAGTACTTC. The chain links TRBV14 to TRBJ2-7; 12 bases map to TRBD2. The junction had 8 bases not matched to a gene; V was cut back by 2 bases and J by 3 bases. This CDR3 has 17 residues. CDR1 SGHDN and CDR2 FVKESK come from the germline V gene.

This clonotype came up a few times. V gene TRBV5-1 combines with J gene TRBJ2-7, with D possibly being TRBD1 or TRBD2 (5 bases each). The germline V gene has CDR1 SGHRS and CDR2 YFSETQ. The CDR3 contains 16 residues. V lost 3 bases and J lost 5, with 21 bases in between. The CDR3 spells CASSSCLGRACDEQYF. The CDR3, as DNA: TGCGCCAGCAGCTCTTGCCTGGGGCGGGCTTGCGACGAGCAGTACTTC.

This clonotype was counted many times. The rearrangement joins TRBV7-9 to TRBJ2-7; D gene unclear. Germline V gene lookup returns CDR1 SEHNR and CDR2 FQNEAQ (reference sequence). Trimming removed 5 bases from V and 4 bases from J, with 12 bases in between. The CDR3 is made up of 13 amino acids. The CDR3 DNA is TGTGCCAGCAGCCTTGGGGTTGGATACGAGCAGTACTTC. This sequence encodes CASSLGVGYEQYF.